What follows are 25 T cell receptor beta chains derived from one specimen sequenced in a study of early T cells in non-severe SARS-CoV-2 infection. TCRdb reanalysed the 5' RACE reads using MiXCR and keeps one entry per CDR3 protein. The sample comprises some 75,000 distinct CDR3 sequences, around 13% of which are singletons, and 1.4% rests with the top ten. The source material was whole blood. The receptors derive from an adult who was a healthcare worker with PCR-confirmed SARS-CoV-2 infection or an uninfected control (not recorded which).

This clonotype showed up just a few times. This chain links TRBV30 with TRBJ1-6, with D uncertain. The V gene's germline CDR1 is GTSNPN and CDR2 SVGIG (reference sequence). V was shortened by 0 bases and J by 7 bases, with 4 bases between the two germline ends. CDR3 length: 12 residues. The CDR3 region has the DNA TGTGCCTGGAGTGTTTTCAATTCACCCCTCCACTTT. This translates into CAWSVFNSPLHF.

This chain connects TRBV5-6 to TRBJ2-3, with 7 bases fitting TRBD1. This CDR3 spans 17 amino acids. CDR1 and CDR2 from the germline V gene are SGHDT and YYEEEE. J gave up 1 base and V 4 bases, and 12 bases lay outside the gene matches. CDR3 coding DNA: TGTGCCAGCAGCCCCACGGTGAAGGGGGCCGGCACAGATACGCAGTATTTT. Translated: CASSPTVKGAGTDTQYF.

Ten or more counts support this clonotype. The chain has TRBV2 and TRBJ1-5; D unclear. The CDR3 sequence is 11 residues long. Trimming took 5 bases from V and 12 from J, leaving 11 bases between them. CDR1 is SNHLY, CDR2 FYNNEI, per germline. The CDR3 coding sequence is TGTGCCAGCAGTTCGGGCCGGATCCAGCATTTT. This translates into CASSSGRIQHF.

This clonotype was counted many times. CDR3 coding DNA: TGCAGTGCCCTGCTACAGGGTACTGGAAACACCATATATTTT. As protein: CSALLQGTGNTIYF. V usage is TRBV20-1 and J usage is TRBJ1-3; D is possibly TRBD1 (6 bases). This CDR3 spans 14 amino acids. V was trimmed by 6 bases and J by 2 bases, leaving 14 bases between them. Germline-derived CDR1 and CDR2 are DFQATT and SNEGSKA (reference sequence).

This clonotype was seen a few times. This chain links TRBV7-9 with TRBJ1-5, with a tentative D call TRBD1 (5 bases). The germline gives CDR1 SEHNR, CDR2 FQNEAQ (reference sequence). The CDR3 has 18 amino acids. V was cut by 1 base and J by 3 bases, with 19 bases left in between. The CDR3 DNA reads as TGTGCCAGCAGCTTAGTACCGACTGCGGGGCCTCTCAATCAGCCCCAGCATTTT. It yields the protein CASSLVPTAGPLNQPQHF. Complete variable domain (other parts from reference TRBV7-9 and TRBJ1-5): DTGVSQNPRHKITKRGQNVTFRCDPISEHNRLYWYRQTLGQGPEFLTYFQNEAQLEKSRLLSDRFSAERPKGSFSTLEIQRTEQGDSAMYLCASSLVPTAGPLNQPQHFGDGTRLSIL.

The sample holds many counts of this clonotype. The chain combines TRBV6-1 with TRBJ1-5; weak D call: TRBD1 (6 bases). Per the germline V gene, CDR1 is MNHNS and CDR2 is SASEGT. This CDR3 is 14 amino acids long. Trimming cost V 5 bases and J 7 bases, with 15 bases left between them. The CDR3 reads CASSQQGEVQPQHF. CDR3 DNA sequence: TGTGCCAGCAGTCAACAGGGTGAAGTACAGCCCCAGCATTTT.

This clonotype was observed a handful of times. The rearrangement uses TRBV5-8 and TRBJ2-5; 10 bases fit TRBD1. V trimming: 1 base; J trimming: 3 bases; junction bases outside the gene matches: 6. The germline V gene encodes CDR1 SGHTS and CDR2 YDEGEE. This CDR3 is 16 amino acids long. CDR3: CASSLHGTGDEETQYF. DNA for the CDR3: TGTGCCAGCAGCTTGCACGGGACAGGGGATGAAGAGACCCAGTACTTC.

Ten or more counts support this clonotype. The chain is built from TRBV6-2 or TRBV6-3 and TRBJ2-5; 10 nucleotides agree with TRBD2. From germline, CDR1 is MNHEY and CDR2 SVGEGT. Germline trimming cut 2 bases from V and 3 bases from J; bases unmatched to any gene: 3. The CDR3 has 15 residues. Here the CDR3 DNA reads TGTGCCAGCAGTTACCGGACTAGCGGTGAAGAGACCCAGTACTTC. Translating gives CASSYRTSGEETQYF.

This clonotype has at least ten counts. This chain uses TRBV7-6 with TRBJ2-7; D remains unclear. The CDR3 sequence is 13 residues long. With 5 bases removed from V and 2 bases from J, the gap between germline ends came to 10 bases. Germline assignment: CDR1 SGHVS and CDR2 FNYEAQ. The CDR3 region is CASSPRTTYEQYF. For the CDR3, the DNA is TGTGCCAGCAGCCCCCGTACCACCTACGAGCAGTACTTC.

Many counts were recorded for this clonotype. The chain uses TRBV5-1 and TRBJ2-3; no clear D gene. V was pared by 3 bases and J by 1 base, with 6 bases between. CDR3 size: 13 residues. Per germline, CDR1 SGHRS and CDR2 YFSETQ. Here the CDR3 reads CASSSPGTDTQYF. The CDR3 region has the DNA TGCGCCAGCAGCTCCCCAGGCACAGATACGCAGTATTTT.

In its sample, this clonotype was seen many times. This chain links TRBV6-2 or TRBV6-3 with TRBJ1-5; no clear D. The germline gives CDR1 MNHEY, CDR2 SVGEGT. Trimming removed 7 bases from V and 10 bases from J, with 11 bases in between. This CDR3 is built from 11 residues. The CDR3 is CASNDLGPQHF. The CDR3, as DNA: TGTGCCAGCAACGACCTTGGTCCCCAGCATTTT.

This clonotype was counted a few times. The V call is TRBV6-2 or TRBV6-3, the J call TRBJ2-2, with D perhaps matching TRBD2 (6 bases). Per germline, CDR1 MNHEY and CDR2 SVGEGT. V was shortened by 4 bases and J by 4 bases, with 10 bases between the two germline ends. This CDR3 has 14 residues. The CDR3 protein is CASSSGLSTGELFF. CDR3 nucleotide sequence: TGTGCCAGCAGTTCGGGACTTTCCACCGGGGAGCTGTTTTTT.

This clonotype came up many times. This chain uses TRBV6-1 with TRBJ1-2; 9 bases are a match to TRBD1. J lost 3 bases, V lost 4 bases, and 12 bases had no gene match. The CDR3 totals 17 residues. The germline V gene has CDR1 MNHNS and CDR2 SASEGT. The CDR3 loop reads CASSVGSGTGLYYGYTF. CDR3 sequence (DNA): TGTGCCAGCAGTGTTGGATCCGGGACAGGGTTGTACTATGGCTACACCTTC.

The CDR3 is CASSSDPYGYTF. The DNA of the CDR3 is TGCGCCAGCAGCTCGGATCCCTATGGCTACACCTTC. The chain carries TRBV5-1 and TRBJ1-2, with unresolved D. Germline CDR1 reads SGHRS; CDR2 reads YFSETQ. The CDR3 runs 12 residues. V was pared by 3 bases and J by 4 bases, with 7 bases between. Variable domain in full (rest from reference TRBV5-1 and TRBJ1-2): KAGVTQTPRYLIKTRGQQVTLSCSPISGHRSVSWYQQTPGQGLQFLFEYFSETQRNKGNFPGRFSGRQFSNSRSEMNVSTLELGDSALYLCASSSDPYGYTFGSGTRLTVV.

In its sample, this clonotype was seen many times. The chain employs TRBV30 and TRBJ2-2; D unclear. Between the trimmed V and J ends, which lost 5 bases and 5 bases, there was a span of 15 bases. Germline assignment: CDR1 GTSNPN and CDR2 SVGIG (reference sequence). The CDR3 is 14 residues long. The CDR3 protein is CAWSGNSITGELFF. CDR3 nucleotides: TGTGCCTGGTCTGGCAACTCAATAACCGGGGAGCTGTTTTTT.

This clonotype was observed many times. This rearrangement joins TRBV20-1 to TRBJ2-1; D could derive from TRBD1 or TRBD2 (5 bases each). The CDR3 totals 15 residues. Trimming pared 3 bases from V and 3 bases from J, leaving 15 bases between. Germline CDR1 reads DFQATT; CDR2 reads SNEGSKA (reference sequence). The CDR3 protein is CSASSVGRFYNEQFF. The DNA for the CDR3 is TGCAGTGCTAGTTCGGTGGGACGGTTCTACAATGAGCAGTTCTTC.

This clonotype was seen more than once but under ten times. This rearrangement joins TRBV2 to TRBJ2-4; 9 bases align to TRBD1. CDR3 length: 14 residues. Germline lookup yields CDR1 SNHLY and CDR2 FYNNEI. Unmatched junction bases numbered 7, after V lost 6 bases and J lost 7 bases. This chain's CDR3 is CASRGTGQLNIQYF. CDR3 bases: TGTGCCAGCAGGGGGACAGGGCAGTTGAACATTCAGTACTTC.

Only a few counts were recorded for this clonotype. The chain uses TRBV27 and TRBJ1-2, with TRBD1 as a possible D gene (6 bases). Trimming took off 3 bases at V and 5 bases at J, with 19 bases between the two ends. Germline V gene data show CDR1 as MNHEY and CDR2 as SMNVEV (reference sequence). There are 16 residues in the CDR3. This chain's CDR3 is CASSFSTGVLAYGYTF. The CDR3 nucleotides read TGTGCCAGCAGTTTTTCGACAGGTGTCCTGGCGTATGGCTACACCTTC.

This clonotype occurred many times. V and J are TRBV29-1 and TRBJ2-1; weak D call: TRBD2 (5 bases). This CDR3 contains 17 residues. In germline, CDR1 is SQVTM, CDR2 ANQGSEA. With 6 bases removed from V and 0 bases from J, the gap between germline ends came to 21 bases. The CDR3 is CSVRRRTNPSSYNEQFF. The CDR3 DNA reads as TGCAGCGTCAGAAGGAGGACGAACCCGAGCTCCTACAATGAGCAGTTCTTC.

This clonotype came up many times. The rearrangement links TRBV28 to TRBJ1-1; 9 bases match TRBD1. Germline-derived CDR1 and CDR2 are MDHEN and SYDVKM. V shed 8 bases and J 5 bases; nucleotides not matched to a gene: 12. The CDR3 loop spans 15 amino acids. The DNA for the CDR3 is TGTGCCAGCGGATCACCCTGGGACAGGGTGACTGAAGCTTTCTTT. Translated: CASGSPWDRVTEAFF.

The chain carries TRBV7-9 and TRBJ2-7; D gene unclear. V was cut by 2 bases and J by 2 bases, with 10 bases left in between. The CDR3 length is 14 residues. Germline CDR1 reads SEHNR; CDR2 reads FQNEAQ (reference sequence). The CDR3 is CASSLTADTYEQYF. The CDR3 region has the DNA TGTGCCAGCAGCTTAACGGCAGACACCTACGAGCAGTACTTC.

This clonotype was found many times. The rearrangement uses TRBV6-2 or TRBV6-3 and TRBJ2-1, with 9 bases matching TRBD2. The CDR3 length is 15 residues. The trim removed 2 bases at V and 6 bases at J, leaving 5 bases unmatched. Germline loops: CDR1 MNHEY, CDR2 SVGEGT. CDR3 amino acids: CASSYPRLAVNEQFF. The CDR3 DNA follows: TGTGCCAGCAGTTACCCCCGACTAGCGGTCAATGAGCAGTTCTTC.

Concerning this clonotype itself: The junction differs from germline at one of its ends, possibly a read error. The V call is TRBV20-1, the J call TRBJ2-5, with 13 bases that match TRBD2. This CDR3 is built from 14 residues. Germline-derived CDR1 and CDR2 are DFQATT and SNEGSKA (reference sequence). CDR3: CSASGGLAGPTVHF. The DNA for the CDR3 is TGCAGTGCTAGTGGGGGACTAGCGGGACCTACTGTTCACTTC.

This clonotype came up many times. The chain recombines TRBV5-4 with TRBJ2-2; D might be TRBD2 (5 bases). The CDR3 consists of 17 residues. V shed 0 bases and J shed 8 bases, with 20 bases lying between them. Germline assignment: CDR1 SGHNT and CDR2 YYREEE (reference sequence). Here the CDR3 reads CASSLDPLSGDLGELFF. The CDR3 bases are TGTGCCAGCAGCTTGGACCCTTTGAGCGGCGACTTGGGGGAGCTGTTTTTT.

V and J are TRBV18 and TRBJ1-2; D is unclear. The V end was cut by 1 base, the J end by 0 bases, with 3 bases between. The CDR3 length is 13 residues. CDR1 and CDR2 from the germline V gene are KGHSH and LQKENI. The CDR3 region has the DNA TGTGCCAGCTCACCACAAGCTAACTATGGCTACACCTTC. This codes for CASSPQANYGYTF.